This entry concerns a single T cell receptor (beta chain). Its antigen is as yet unknown. Expressed TCRB transcripts were sequenced because the isolated RNA had all been reverse transcribed beforehand. The table came from immunoSEQ multiplex PCR; TCRdb's copy has only in-frame clones and leaves some out. The sample has 130,000 to 150,000 clones; roughly 48% are singletons. The sample is drawn from a study of beta chain features in type 1 diabetes. Regarding the study as a whole: Cells with high TCR expression could be over-represented by cDNA sequencing.

V was clipped by 5 bases and J by 5 bases; unmatched bases: 7. CDR3 length equals 16 residues. Per germline, CDR1 SNHLY and CDR2 FYNNEI. V and J are TRBV2 and TRBJ1-6; 9 bases map to TRBD1. The receptor's source is a man aged 18 to 29 in good health. Sequenced input: Tregs from blood. CDR3 in DNA: TGTGCCAGCAGTTTATACAGGGGGCCGGATAATTCACCCCTCCACTTT. Protein product: CASSLYRGPDNSPLHF.